Listed below are T cell receptor beta chains from one sample, sequenced in a study of cytomegalovirus exposure and HLA in healthy donors. Assay used: immunoSEQ multiplex PCR; TCRdb lists only in-frame clones, some missing. The table shows more than 70,000 clones, with approximately 83% occurring only once. Sample: PBMCs. The source is a man in his forties in good health and CMV-seronegative. CDR3s include the opening cysteine and the closing phenylalanine or tryptophan. Fields, in order: D gene, V gene, J gene, clone size, CDR3 DNA, CDR3 protein. D genes are given only for firm matches. A clone size is listed for some rows: how often the clone was seen (once, few, many), or a class if it is expanded.

D gene: TRBD2
V gene: TRBV5-6
J gene: TRBJ2-7
clone size: -
CDR3 DNA: TGTGCCAGCAGCTTGCTAGCGGGGAGCTACGAGCAGTACTTC
CDR3 protein: CASSLLAGSYEQYF

D gene: TRBD2
V gene: TRBV4-3
J gene: TRBJ2-1
clone size: -
CDR3 DNA: TGCGCCAGCAGCCAAGATTGGAGACTAGCGGGGGGAGGCAATGAGCAGTTCTTC
CDR3 protein: CASSQDWRLAGGGNEQFF

D gene: -
V gene: TRBV4-3
J gene: TRBJ1-5
clone size: few
CDR3 DNA: TGCGCCAGCAGCCAAGAGCTCCACACCCCGAATCAGCCCCAGCATTTT
CDR3 protein: CASSQELHTPNQPQHF

D gene: TRBD1
V gene: TRBV6-5
J gene: TRBJ1-2
clone size: -
CDR3 DNA: TGTGCCAGCAGTTATGGGACAGGGGCCTATGGCTACACCTTC
CDR3 protein: CASSYGTGAYGYTF

D gene: -
V gene: TRBV4-3
J gene: TRBJ2-3
clone size: -
CDR3 DNA: TGCGCCAGCAGCCAAGATCCTGGGGGGGCGCGGGCAGATACGCAGTATTTT
CDR3 protein: CASSQDPGGARADTQYF

D gene: TRBD2
V gene: TRBV5-5
J gene: TRBJ2-3
clone size: few
CDR3 DNA: TGTGCCAGCAGCTTGGGAGCGGGGGGGCCGACAGATACGCAGTATTTT
CDR3 protein: CASSLGAGGPTDTQYF

D gene: -
V gene: TRBV5-1
J gene: TRBJ1-1
clone size: -
CDR3 DNA: TGCGCCAGCAGCGGGGGGTCGGGGATGAACACTGAAGCTCTCTTT
CDR3 protein: CASSGGSGMNTEALF

D gene: -
V gene: TRBV27
J gene: TRBJ1-1
clone size: -
CDR3 DNA: TGTGCCAGCACTTCCTTGGGGCACTCGAACACTGAAGCTTTCTTT
CDR3 protein: CASTSLGHSNTEAFF

D gene: TRBD1
V gene: TRBV10-3
J gene: TRBJ1-6
clone size: -
CDR3 DNA: TGTGCCATCAGTGATCGTGACAGGGGGCGAAATTCACCCCTCCACTTT
CDR3 protein: CAISDRDRGRNSPLHF

D gene: -
V gene: TRBV7-9
J gene: TRBJ1-3
clone size: -
CDR3 DNA: TGTGCCAGCAGCCTGCGTGGGGGGACCCTCTCTGGAAACACCATATATTTT
CDR3 protein: CASSLRGGTLSGNTIYF

D gene: -
V gene: TRBV4-2
J gene: TRBJ1-1
clone size: -
CDR3 DNA: TGTGCCAGCAGCCAAGAATGGAGGGGTAACACTGAAGCTTTCTTT
CDR3 protein: CASSQEWRGNTEAFF

D gene: -
V gene: TRBV6-1
J gene: TRBJ1-4
clone size: -
CDR3 DNA: TGTGCCAGCAGACAGGGTTCTGAAAAACTGTTTTTT
CDR3 protein: CASRQGSEKLFF

D gene: -
V gene: TRBV27
J gene: TRBJ2-7
clone size: -
CDR3 DNA: TGTGCCAGCAGTTACAGGGGACTTACCTACGAGCAGTACTTC
CDR3 protein: CASSYRGLTYEQYF

D gene: -
V gene: TRBV5-1
J gene: TRBJ2-4
clone size: once
CDR3 DNA: TGCGCCAGCAGCTTTATCTCGGTGGGCAAAAACACTCAGTACTTC
CDR3 protein: CASSFISVGKNTQYF

D gene: -
V gene: TRBV27
J gene: TRBJ1-5
clone size: -
CDR3 DNA: TGTGCCAGCAGTTCTCAGGGGTGGGGCAATCAGCCCCAGCATTTT
CDR3 protein: CASSSQGWGNQPQHF

D gene: TRBD1
V gene: TRBV29-1
J gene: TRBJ2-1
clone size: once
CDR3 DNA: TGCAGCGTTGAAGGAATACCGGGACAGGGTATCAATGAGCAGTTCTTC
CDR3 protein: CSVEGIPGQGINEQFF

D gene: TRBD1
V gene: TRBV4-3
J gene: TRBJ1-1
clone size: once
CDR3 DNA: TGCGCCAGCAGCCCGGACAGGTCGATGAACACTGAAGCTTTCTTT
CDR3 protein: CASSPDRSMNTEAFF

D gene: -
V gene: TRBV28
J gene: TRBJ2-6
clone size: -
CDR3 DNA: TGTGCCAGCAACTGGGGGGATCCTGGGGCCAACGTCCTGACTTTC
CDR3 protein: CASNWGDPGANVLTF

D gene: -
V gene: TRBV4-1
J gene: TRBJ1-3
clone size: -
CDR3 DNA: TGCGCCAGCAGCCAAGTTGTGACACCCGGAAACACCATATATTTT
CDR3 protein: CASSQVVTPGNTIYF

D gene: -
V gene: TRBV19
J gene: TRBJ1-1
clone size: -
CDR3 DNA: TGTGCCAGTAGTTTCGGGACACCAAACACTGAAGCTTTCTTT
CDR3 protein: CASSFGTPNTEAFF

D gene: -
V gene: TRBV20-1
J gene: TRBJ2-7
clone size: few
CDR3 DNA: TGCAGTGGCGGGAAAGAGGGCGAGCAGTACTTC
CDR3 protein: CSGGKEGEQYF

D gene: -
V gene: TRBV5-1
J gene: TRBJ1-3
clone size: -
CDR3 DNA: TGCGCCAGCAGCTCAGAGGGATCTGGAAACACCATATATTTT
CDR3 protein: CASSSEGSGNTIYF

D gene: TRBD1
V gene: TRBV18
J gene: TRBJ2-7
clone size: -
CDR3 DNA: TGTGCCAGCTCACCACCGGGACAGGTTCAGTCCGAGCAGTACTTC
CDR3 protein: CASSPPGQVQSEQYF

D gene: -
V gene: TRBV7-2
J gene: TRBJ2-5
clone size: -
CDR3 DNA: TGTGCCAGCAGCTTAGCCGTGGTTGGCGGGGAGACCCAGTACTTC
CDR3 protein: CASSLAVVGGETQYF

D gene: -
V gene: TRBV7-3
J gene: TRBJ2-5
clone size: -
CDR3 DNA: TGTGCCAGCAGCTTAAACGGACTTCAAGAGACCCAGTACTTC
CDR3 protein: CASSLNGLQETQYF

D gene: -
V gene: TRBV15
J gene: TRBJ1-1
clone size: -
CDR3 DNA: TGTGCCACCACCTTAGGCCTACTGAGACACCGGGGTGAAGCTTTCTTT
CDR3 protein: CATTLGLLRHRGEAFF

D gene: -
V gene: TRBV21-1
J gene: TRBJ1-6
clone size: -
CDR3 DNA: TGTGCCAGCAGCATGGGACAGCAGAAGTCACCCCTCCACTTT
CDR3 protein: CASSMGQQKSPLHF

D gene: -
V gene: TRBV5-1
J gene: TRBJ2-1
clone size: -
CDR3 DNA: TGCGCCAGCAGCTTAACAAGGGGGTGGCGCGATGAGCAGTTCTTC
CDR3 protein: CASSLTRGWRDEQFF

D gene: TRBD2
V gene: TRBV4-3
J gene: TRBJ2-1
clone size: -
CDR3 DNA: TGCGCCAGCAGCCAAGGAAAGCGGGGGGGCGGTGAGCAGTTCTTC
CDR3 protein: CASSQGKRGGGEQFF

D gene: -
V gene: TRBV5-1
J gene: TRBJ2-7
clone size: -
CDR3 DNA: TGCGCCAGCAGCTCACGACAGTCCTACGAGCAGTACTTC
CDR3 protein: CASSSRQSYEQYF

D gene: -
V gene: TRBV7-3
J gene: TRBJ1-1
clone size: -
CDR3 DNA: TGTGCCAGCAGCTTAGGACAGAATGAAGCTTTCTTT
CDR3 protein: CASSLGQNEAFF

D gene: -
V gene: TRBV13
J gene: TRBJ2-3
clone size: few
CDR3 DNA: TGTGCCAGCAGCTTGAGGTCTAGCGCCTACACAGATACGCAGTATTTT
CDR3 protein: CASSLRSSAYTDTQYF

D gene: -
V gene: TRBV29-1
J gene: TRBJ1-2
clone size: -
CDR3 DNA: TGCAGCGTTGGGGGGGGGAGCTATGGCTACACCTTC
CDR3 protein: CSVGGGSYGYTF

D gene: -
V gene: TRBV27
J gene: TRBJ1-3
clone size: -
CDR3 DNA: TGTGCCAGCAGTTTAGGGCCTCAGGGGACCTCTGGAAACACCATATATTTT
CDR3 protein: CASSLGPQGTSGNTIYF

D gene: TRBD1
V gene: TRBV4-1
J gene: TRBJ2-7
clone size: -
CDR3 DNA: TGCGCCAGCAGCCAGGCCGGGACAGGGGACTACGAGCAGTACTTC
CDR3 protein: CASSQAGTGDYEQYF

D gene: -
V gene: TRBV11-1
J gene: TRBJ2-1
clone size: -
CDR3 DNA: TGTGCCAGCAAACCTACAGGGTCTGGCTCCTACAATGAGCAGTTCTTC
CDR3 protein: CASKPTGSGSYNEQFF

D gene: -
V gene: TRBV25-1
J gene: TRBJ1-1
clone size: -
CDR3 DNA: TGTGCCAGCAGTGAATATGACAGCCTAATGAACACTGAAGCTTTCTTT
CDR3 protein: CASSEYDSLMNTEAFF

D gene: TRBD2
V gene: TRBV6-4
J gene: TRBJ2-3
clone size: -
CDR3 DNA: TGTGCCAGCAGCGCTAGCGGGGGCCGGGGGACAGATACGCAGTATTTT
CDR3 protein: CASSASGGRGTDTQYF

D gene: TRBD1
V gene: TRBV5-6
J gene: TRBJ1-5
clone size: -
CDR3 DNA: TGTGCCAGCAGCATTACAGGGGAACAGCCCCAGCATTTT
CDR3 protein: CASSITGEQPQHF

D gene: -
V gene: TRBV5-6
J gene: TRBJ1-4
clone size: -
CDR3 DNA: TGTGCCAGCAGCTTGGGGGGGCGCACGGCTAATGAAAAACTGTCTTTT
CDR3 protein: CASSLGGRTANEKLSF

D gene: -
V gene: TRBV15
J gene: TRBJ1-5
clone size: few
CDR3 DNA: TGTGCCACCAGCAGAGATGGGACGAGGGGGCAGCCCCAGCATTTT
CDR3 protein: CATSRDGTRGQPQHF

D gene: -
V gene: TRBV30
J gene: TRBJ1-2
clone size: -
CDR3 DNA: TGTGCCTGGAGCGCTGGGGGGGGTGGCTACACCTTC
CDR3 protein: CAWSAGGGGYTF

D gene: -
V gene: TRBV15
J gene: TRBJ2-7
clone size: -
CDR3 DNA: TGTGCCACCAGCAGACCTCAACGTCAGGGGACCTACGAGCAGTACTTC
CDR3 protein: CATSRPQRQGTYEQYF

D gene: TRBD1
V gene: TRBV7-8
J gene: TRBJ1-1
clone size: -
CDR3 DNA: TGTGCCAGCAGCTCTGAGGCAGGGGGTTTGTGGGGGGCTTTCTTT
CDR3 protein: CASSSEAGGLWGAFF

D gene: TRBD1
V gene: TRBV6-5
J gene: TRBJ2-5
clone size: -
CDR3 DNA: TGTGCCAGCAGCTACAGGGGAATAGAGACCCAGTACTTC
CDR3 protein: CASSYRGIETQYF

D gene: -
V gene: TRBV6-1
J gene: TRBJ2-2
clone size: -
CDR3 DNA: TGTGCCAGCAGGACAGGGAACACCGGGGAGCTGTTTTTT
CDR3 protein: CASRTGNTGELFF

D gene: -
V gene: TRBV4-2
J gene: TRBJ2-7
clone size: -
CDR3 DNA: TGTGCCAGCAGCTCCTCCGGGGTAGGCGAGCAGTACTTC
CDR3 protein: CASSSSGVGEQYF

D gene: -
V gene: TRBV20-1
J gene: TRBJ2-7
clone size: few
CDR3 DNA: TGCAGTGCTCCCGACAGTCCGGGGCAGTACTTC
CDR3 protein: CSAPDSPGQYF

D gene: -
V gene: TRBV18
J gene: TRBJ2-5
clone size: -
CDR3 DNA: TGTGCCAGCTCACCACCCCCTCGAGAGACCCAGTACTTC
CDR3 protein: CASSPPPRETQYF

D gene: -
V gene: TRBV28
J gene: TRBJ1-2
clone size: -
CDR3 DNA: TGTGCCAGCAGTGAACTTACTCGGGCTAACTATGGCTACACCTTC
CDR3 protein: CASSELTRANYGYTF